This TCR beta chain is from a study of human T cells and chemical hapten exposure. One entry per CDR3 protein results from TCRdb running MiXCR on the RACE reads. This table holds some 400,000 distinct CDR3 sequences, approximately 5.1% found once. Regarding time point: patch test 1, 2 weeks after DPC sensitization. Treatment of the sample: therapeutic diphenylcyclopropenone sensitization with weekly scalp DPC. V was pared by 5 bases and J by 2 bases, with 9 bases between. CDR1 and CDR2 from the germline V gene are MNHEY and SMNVEV (reference sequence). CDR3 size: 13 residues. The source material was whole blood, sampled in connection with sensitization to the hapten diphenylcyclopropenone (DPC). The rearrangement joins TRBV27 to TRBJ2-5, with no clear D. This receptor was taken from a woman between 45 and 60 years old with alopecia areata. Some clones in this sample may be carry-over from other donors' samples. CDR3 coding DNA: TGTGCCAGCAGTCCGGTTGTGCAAGAGACCCAGTACTTC. Protein sequence: CASSPVVQETQYF.